This T cell receptor beta chain was captured by sequencing in a study of Graves' ophthalmopathy and Graves' hyperthyroidism. Study outcomes and limitations: Discrimination between ophthalmopathy and stable hyperthyroidism by a 13-signature model showed roughly 88% sensitivity and about 84% specificity. Blood was where most expanded thyroid clonotypes above 0.001 frequency also turned up.

This clonotype was observed at least ten times. Its antigen is undetermined. Amplified material comprised TCR beta CDR3 regions derived from RNA transcripts. After a first-round RT-PCR with HTBI primers, a second-round multiplex PCR was run. TCRdb itself ran the multiplex PCR reads through MiXCR, one entry per CDR3 protein. Of under 250,000 distinct CDR3 sequences in the sample, 20% to 25% were seen once. The CDR3 has 14 amino acids. CDR1 is DFQATT and CDR2 is SNEGSKA in the germline V gene (reference sequence). Between the trimmed V and J ends, which lost 5 bases and 2 bases, there was a span of 16 bases. Clinical symptoms, serum thyroxine, TRAb, thyroid ultrasound and orbital computed tomography determined diagnosis. What supplied the PBMCs was approximately 10 ml of fresh peripheral blood.

This clonotype was obtained from a woman aged 45 to 65 with Graves' ophthalmopathy. What was sequenced was peripheral blood. The rearrangement links TRBV20-1 to TRBJ2-7, with D possibly being TRBD1 (6 bases). The CDR3 is CSAEPTGKTYEQYF. The CDR3 region has the DNA TGCAGTGCTGAGCCCACAGGGAAAACCTACGAGCAGTACTTC.